Shown below are 24 T cell receptor beta chains from a single sample sequenced in a study of cytomegalovirus exposure and HLA in healthy donors. 60 Vbeta and 13 Jbeta primers were used in PCR. Generated by immunoSEQ multiplex PCR, the TCRdb table keeps only in-frame clones and is missing some. The sample totals 150,000 to 200,000 clones. Sequenced sample: PBMCs. These receptors came from a woman aged 55-75 years in good health and CMV-seronegative.

This chain joins TRBV5-1 and TRBJ2-1; unclear D gene. The germline V and J ends were trimmed by 0 bases and 9 bases, with 13 bases remaining between them. Germline CDR1 reads SGHRS; CDR2 reads YFSETQ. This CDR3 has 14 residues. DNA of the CDR3: TGCGCCAGCAGCTTGGGAGGTGAAATCGGTGAGCAGTTCTTC. Amino acids: CASSLGGEIGEQFF.

V usage is TRBV7-9 and J usage is TRBJ2-5; D gene uncertain. Germline CDR1 reads SEHNR; CDR2 reads FQNEAQ (reference sequence). The V gene lost 0 bases and the J gene lost 6 bases, with 14 bases spanning the gap. The CDR3 covers 15 residues. The CDR3 region is CASSLAPMARKTQYF. DNA of the CDR3: TGTGCCAGCAGCTTAGCGCCTATGGCCAGGAAGACCCAGTACTTC.

The chain joins TRBV7-2 to TRBJ1-5; 8 bases align to TRBD1. J lost 2 bases, V lost 1 base, and 4 bases had no gene match. The CDR3 is 16 residues long. The germline V gene encodes CDR1 SGHTA and CDR2 FQGNSA. The CDR3 spells CASSLVGTGGNQPQHF. The CDR3 DNA follows: TGTGCCAGCAGCTTAGTTGGGACAGGCGGCAATCAGCCCCAGCATTTT.

This chain uses TRBV29-1 with TRBJ2-7; D is perhaps TRBD2 (5 bases). The germline CDR1 and CDR2 sequences are SQVTM and ANQGSEA. V was cut by 4 bases and J by 4 bases, with 14 bases left in between. The CDR3 has 13 amino acids. CDR3: CSVVSGTRYEQYF. The CDR3 nucleotides are TGCAGCGTTGTTTCGGGTACTAGGTACGAGCAGTACTTC.

The V call is TRBV5-1, the J call TRBJ2-1, with 9 bases identical to TRBD1. Germline CDR1 is SGHRS and CDR2 is YFSETQ. The CDR3 totals 15 residues. V trimming: 3 bases; J trimming: 3 bases; junction bases outside the gene matches: 4. In DNA form, the CDR3 reads TGCGCCAGCAGCTCCGGGACAGGGAACTACAATGAGCAGTTCTTC. This codes for CASSSGTGNYNEQFF.

The chain couples TRBV9 to TRBJ1-3; no definite D call. The CDR3 is 16 amino acids. V was cut by 0 bases and J by 1 base, with 11 bases left in between. Germline V gene sequence: CDR1 SGDLS, CDR2 YYNGEE. CDR3 in DNA: TGTGCCAGCAGCGTAGCCCAGACATTTTCTGGAAACACCATATATTTT. Amino acid sequence: CASSVAQTFSGNTIYF.

The chain combines TRBV7-2 with TRBJ2-7; possible D gene TRBD2, 6 bases. The CDR3 length is 17 residues. Germline assignment: CDR1 SGHTA and CDR2 FQGNSA. The V gene lost 1 base and the J gene lost 3 bases, with 19 bases spanning the gap. In nucleotides, the CDR3 is TGTGCCAGCAGCTTAGTAAAGCCGGGGAGGAAAAACTACGAGCAGTACTTC. It yields the protein CASSLVKPGRKNYEQYF.

V gene TRBV6-1 combines with J gene TRBJ2-7; perhaps TRBD2 as D (6 bases). Trimming pared 0 bases from V and 12 bases from J, leaving 15 bases between. There are 13 residues in the CDR3. Germline V CDR1 and CDR2: MNHNS, SASEGT. The CDR3 loop is CASSEALGREAYF. In DNA form, the CDR3 reads TGTGCCAGCAGTGAAGCGCTGGGCAGGGAGGCGTACTTC.

The chain combines TRBV11-2 with TRBJ2-1; D is unclear. Germline CDR1 and CDR2: SGHAT and FQNNGV. The CDR3 length is 15 residues. The V end lost 3 bases, the J end lost 6 bases, and 15 bases lay between the germline ends. The CDR3 DNA is TGTGCCAGCAGCTTCCCCGACACATATCTCAATGAGCAGTTCTTC. This translates into CASSFPDTYLNEQFF.

For the CDR3, the DNA is TGTGCCAGCAGTGAAAGGGTCAGGGGCGACACTGAAGCTTTCTTT. This codes for CASSERVRGDTEAFF. This rearrangement joins TRBV6-1 to TRBJ1-1, with TRBD1 as a possible D gene (6 bases). Germline V gives CDR1 MNHNS, CDR2 SASEGT. The CDR3 has 15 amino acids. V dropped 2 bases and J dropped 3 bases, with 13 bases sitting between them.

The chain uses TRBV7-6 and TRBJ2-7; a weak D match, TRBD2 (5 bases). V shed 4 bases and J shed 4 bases, with 14 bases lying between them. The CDR3 spans 14 residues. Germline CDR1 SGHVS, CDR2 FNYEAQ. The CDR3: CASSSDGDPYEQYF. The CDR3 coding sequence is TGTGCCAGCAGCTCGGACGGGGATCCGTACGAGCAGTACTTC.

The chain combines TRBV28 with TRBJ1-2, with D unclear. The germline V gene encodes CDR1 MDHEN and CDR2 SYDVKM. Trimming pared 6 bases from V and 5 bases from J, leaving 13 bases between. There are 13 residues in the CDR3. The CDR3 bases are TGTGCCAGCAGCGCGGGGAGCATATATGGCTACACCTTC. The encoded protein is CASSAGSIYGYTF.

The rearrangement links TRBV7-2 to TRBJ1-4; D might be TRBD1 (6 bases). Per the germline V gene, CDR1 is SGHTA and CDR2 is FQGNSA. V was cut by 1 base and J by 11 bases, with 14 bases left in between. The CDR3 has 14 amino acids. The DNA for the CDR3 is TGTGCCAGCAGCTTAGGAGGGACAATTGGGAAACTGTTTTTT. This codes for CASSLGGTIGKLFF.

The rearrangement uses TRBV19 and TRBJ1-2, with a possible D match to TRBD1 (5 bases). Trimming shortened V by 4 bases and J by 2 bases, and 8 bases separated the two germline ends. Looked up from germline, CDR1 is LNHDA and CDR2 is SQIVND (reference sequence). The CDR3 is made up of 13 amino acids. CDR3 region: CASSTSGNYGYTF. The DNA of the CDR3 is TGTGCCAGTAGTACCTCAGGGAACTATGGCTACACCTTC.

The chain couples TRBV5-6 to TRBJ1-5, with D hard to call. Germline CDR1 SGHDT, CDR2 YYEEEE. With 4 bases removed from V and 4 bases from J, the gap between germline ends came to 9 bases. The CDR3 is made up of 13 amino acids. In DNA form, the CDR3 reads TGTGCCAGCAGCCCTAGCCTTAATCAGCCCCAGCATTTT. Its protein product is CASSPSLNQPQHF.

V and J are TRBV5-1 and TRBJ2-7; 8 bases are shared with TRBD1. This CDR3 contains 14 residues. Germline V gives CDR1 SGHRS, CDR2 YFSETQ. V gave up 1 base and J gave up 3 bases; unmatched junction bases: 3. CDR3 in amino acids: CASSLTGGNYEQYF. CDR3 bases: TGCGCCAGCAGCTTGACAGGGGGAAACTACGAGCAGTACTTC.

This chain joins TRBV5-1 and TRBJ1-1; TRBD1 matches at 8 bases. This CDR3 spans 14 amino acids. Per germline, CDR1 SGHRS and CDR2 YFSETQ. V lost 4 bases to trimming and J lost 2 bases; unmatched junction nucleotides: 4. Here the CDR3 DNA reads TGCGCCAGCAGCCGAGGACAGGGTAACACTGAAGCTTTCTTT. It specifies CASSRGQGNTEAFF.

The chain links TRBV9 to TRBJ1-1, with D tentatively TRBD1 (6 bases). This CDR3 has 14 residues. V lost 0 bases to trimming and J lost 12 bases, with 18 bases between them. CDR1 is SGDLS and CDR2 is YYNGEE in the germline V gene. CDR3 sequence (DNA): TGTGCCAGCAGCGTAGCGAGTCAGGGGAGCTTGACTTTCTTT. It yields the protein CASSVASQGSLTFF.

The chain recombines TRBV5-6 with TRBJ2-7; 7 bases agree with TRBD1. Germline V gene sequence: CDR1 SGHDT, CDR2 YYEEEE. The V segment lost 1 base and the J segment 2 bases; nucleotides outside the gene matches: 6. The CDR3 covers 15 residues. The CDR3 spells CASSLTGAGAYEQYF. The CDR3 nucleotides are TGTGCCAGCAGCTTGACAGGGGCCGGGGCCTACGAGCAGTACTTC. The whole variable domain, filled in from reference TRBV5-6 and TRBJ2-7, reads DAGVTQSPTHLIKTRGQQVTLRCSPKSGHDTVSWYQQALGQGPQFIFQYYEEEERQRGNFPDRFSGHQFPNYSSELNVNALLLGDSALYLCASSLTGAGAYEQYFGPGTRLTVT.

The chain combines TRBV12-5 with TRBJ2-4; no firm D call. Trimming pared 4 bases from V and 10 bases from J, leaving 8 bases between. The CDR3 length is 11 residues. Germline loops: CDR1 LGHNT, CDR2 FRNRAP. CDR3 sequence (DNA): TGTGCTAGTGGTTCCCCCCGGATTCAGTACTTC. This codes for CASGSPRIQYF. The full variable domain, completed using reference TRBV12-5 and TRBJ2-4, is DARVTQTPRHKVTEMGQEVTMRCQPILGHNTVFWYRQTMMQGLELLAYFRNRAPLDDSGMPKDRFSAEMPDATLATLKIQPSEPRDSAVYFCASGSPRIQYFGAGTRLSVL.

The rearrangement uses TRBV7-2 and TRBJ1-2; D gene unclear. V lost 0 bases and J lost 2, with 7 bases in between. Looked up from germline, CDR1 is SGHTA and CDR2 is FQGNSA. The CDR3 totals 14 residues. The CDR3 reads CASSLAKENYGYTF. Here the CDR3 DNA reads TGTGCCAGCAGCTTAGCGAAGGAGAACTATGGCTACACCTTC.

The CDR3 here is CASSHPGKNTEAFF. The CDR3 DNA is TGTGCCAGCTCGCACCCAGGGAAAAACACTGAAGCTTTCTTT. The chain joins TRBV18 to TRBJ1-1; perhaps TRBD1 as D (5 bases). The CDR3 is made up of 14 amino acids. The ends were cut back, 6 bases at V and 2 bases at J, with 13 bases in the middle. The germline V gene encodes CDR1 KGHSH and CDR2 LQKENI.

The chain carries TRBV7-9 and TRBJ2-7; 10 bases align to TRBD2. The CDR3 totals 17 residues. Looked up from germline, CDR1 is SEHNR and CDR2 is FQNEAQ (reference sequence). The junction had 14 bases not matched to a gene; V was cut back by 2 bases and J by 7 bases. CDR3 bases: TGTGCCAGCAGCTTACCCCTAGCGGGGGCGCCTGGTGGAGAGCAGTACTTC. Its protein is CASSLPLAGAPGGEQYF.

The chain uses TRBV6-5 and TRBJ2-2; D gene ambiguous. Trimming removed 6 bases at V and 5 bases at J, with 4 bases between. CDR3 length equals 11 residues. CDR1 is MNHEY and CDR2 is SVGAGI in the germline V gene. CDR3 amino acids: CASSQTGELFF. The DNA of the CDR3 is TGTGCCAGCAGCCAGACCGGGGAGCTGTTTTTT.